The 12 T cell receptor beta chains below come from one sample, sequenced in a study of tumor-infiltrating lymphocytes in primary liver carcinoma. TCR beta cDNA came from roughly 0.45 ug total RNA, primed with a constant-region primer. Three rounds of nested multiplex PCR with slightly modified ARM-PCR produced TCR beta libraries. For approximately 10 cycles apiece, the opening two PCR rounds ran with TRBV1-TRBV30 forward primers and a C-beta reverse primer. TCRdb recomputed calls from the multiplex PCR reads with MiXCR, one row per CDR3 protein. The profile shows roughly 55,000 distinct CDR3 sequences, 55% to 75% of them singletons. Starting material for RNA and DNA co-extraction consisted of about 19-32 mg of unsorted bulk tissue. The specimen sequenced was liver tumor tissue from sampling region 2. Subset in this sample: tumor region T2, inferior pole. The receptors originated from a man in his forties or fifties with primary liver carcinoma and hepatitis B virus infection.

DNA of the CDR3: TGTGCCACCTCTAGCCAAGCGGGGAGAAATTCACCCCTCCACTTT. Protein product: CATSSQAGRNSPLHF. V and J are TRBV28 and TRBJ1-6, with D hard to call. Germline loops: CDR1 MDHEN, CDR2 SYDVKM. The CDR3 consists of 15 residues. V was cut by 10 bases and J by 7 bases, with 20 bases left in between.

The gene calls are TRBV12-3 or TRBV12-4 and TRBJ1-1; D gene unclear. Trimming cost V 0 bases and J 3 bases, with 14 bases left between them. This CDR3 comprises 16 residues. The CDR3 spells CASSLAPPGLDTEAFF. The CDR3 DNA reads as TGTGCCAGCAGTTTAGCACCGCCCGGGCTCGACACTGAAGCTTTCTTT.

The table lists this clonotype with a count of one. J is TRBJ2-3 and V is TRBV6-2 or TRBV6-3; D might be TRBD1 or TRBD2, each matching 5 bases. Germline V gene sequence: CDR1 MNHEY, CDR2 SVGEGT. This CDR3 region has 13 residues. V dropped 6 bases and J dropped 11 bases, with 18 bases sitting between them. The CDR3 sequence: CASSPIWDGRQYF. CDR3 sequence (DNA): TGTGCCAGCAGCCCCATCTGGGACGGACGGCAGTATTTT.

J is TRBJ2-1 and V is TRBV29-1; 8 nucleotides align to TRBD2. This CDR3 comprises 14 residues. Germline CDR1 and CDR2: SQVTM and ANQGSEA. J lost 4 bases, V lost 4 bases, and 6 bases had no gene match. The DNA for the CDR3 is TGCAGCGTTGGGGTCGGGGGGGGTTACAATGAGCAGTTCTTC. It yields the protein CSVGVGGGYNEQFF.

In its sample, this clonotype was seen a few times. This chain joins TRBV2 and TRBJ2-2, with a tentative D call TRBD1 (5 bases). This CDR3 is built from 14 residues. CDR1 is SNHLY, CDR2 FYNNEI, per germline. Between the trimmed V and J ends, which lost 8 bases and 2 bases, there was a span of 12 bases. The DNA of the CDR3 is TGTGCCAGCGGCCAACAGGACAACACCGGGGAGCTGTTTTTT. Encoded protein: CASGQQDNTGELFF.

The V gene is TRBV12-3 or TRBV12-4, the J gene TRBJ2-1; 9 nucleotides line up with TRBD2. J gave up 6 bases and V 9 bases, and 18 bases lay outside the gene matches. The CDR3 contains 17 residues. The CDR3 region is CARSVRGVAGVINEQFF. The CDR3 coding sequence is TGTGCCAGAAGTGTACGAGGGGTAGCGGGAGTGATCAATGAGCAGTTCTTC.

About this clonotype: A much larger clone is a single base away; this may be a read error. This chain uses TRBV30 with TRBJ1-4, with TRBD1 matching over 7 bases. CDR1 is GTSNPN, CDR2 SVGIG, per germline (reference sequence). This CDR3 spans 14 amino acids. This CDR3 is CAGSTGQGDEKLFF. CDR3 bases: TGTGCCGGGAGCACGGGCCAGGGGGACGAAAAACTGTTTTTT.

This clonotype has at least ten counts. The CDR3 loop reads CASSLRINSYNSPLHF. In DNA form, the CDR3 reads TGTGCCAGCAGCTTGAGGATTAACTCCTATAATTCACCCCTCCACTTT. The chain combines TRBV5-5 with TRBJ1-6, with D unresolved. CDR1 and CDR2 from the germline V gene are SGHKS and YYEKEE (reference sequence). V gave up 1 base and J gave up 0 bases, with 8 bases separating them. CDR3 length: 16 residues.

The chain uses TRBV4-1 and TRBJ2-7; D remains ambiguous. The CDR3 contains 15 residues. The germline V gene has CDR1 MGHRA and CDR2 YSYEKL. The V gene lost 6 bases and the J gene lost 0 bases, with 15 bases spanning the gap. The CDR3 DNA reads TGCGCCAGCAGTTATGCCGGCAGTACCTCCTACGAGCAGTACTTC. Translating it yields CASSYAGSTSYEQYF.

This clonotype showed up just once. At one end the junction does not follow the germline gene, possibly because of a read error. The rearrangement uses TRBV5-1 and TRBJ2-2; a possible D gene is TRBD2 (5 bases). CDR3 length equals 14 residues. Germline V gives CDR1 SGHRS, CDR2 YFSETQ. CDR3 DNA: TGCGCCAGCAGCTTGTCAGCGAACACCGGGGAGCCGTTTTTT. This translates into CASSLSANTGEPFF.

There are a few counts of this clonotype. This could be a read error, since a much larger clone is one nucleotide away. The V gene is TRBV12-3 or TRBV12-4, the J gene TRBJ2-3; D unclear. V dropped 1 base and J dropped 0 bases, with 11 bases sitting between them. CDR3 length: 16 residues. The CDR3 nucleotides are TGTGCCAGCAGTTTAGACAGAAAGGGAAGCACAGATACGCAGTATTTT. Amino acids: CASSLDRKGSTDTQYF.

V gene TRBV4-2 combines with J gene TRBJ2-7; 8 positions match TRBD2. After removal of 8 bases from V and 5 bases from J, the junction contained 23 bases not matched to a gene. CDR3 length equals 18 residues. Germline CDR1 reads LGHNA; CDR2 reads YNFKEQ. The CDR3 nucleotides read TGTGCCAGCGGTGAGAAACCGGGACTAGTGGGAGGGCCACACGAGCAGTACTTC. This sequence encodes CASGEKPGLVGGPHEQYF.